The rows below give T cell receptor beta chains drawn from one sample of a study of shared clonotypes between healthy human individuals. The method was immunoSEQ multiplex PCR; TCRdb's version includes in-frame clones alone and lacks a portion of them. The repertoire holds 2 million to 2.5 million clones, with roughly 93% as singletons. The material sequenced was naive CD4+ T cells from PBMCs. All receptors come from a man aged 18 to 29 in good health. Some clones in this sample may be carry-over from other donors' samples. Each CDR3 is given with its conserved first and last residue. A D gene is named only where the DNA matches it firmly. Part of the rows lack a size; the others show once, few, many or a class for expanded clones.

V gene: TRBV6-5; J gene: TRBJ2-1; clone size: -; D gene: -; CDR3 protein: CASTLGYNNEQFF; CDR3 DNA: TGTGCCAGCACCTTGGGCTACAACAATGAGCAGTTCTTC
V gene: TRBV2; J gene: TRBJ1-1; clone size: few; D gene: -; CDR3 protein: CATRGEVNTEAFF; CDR3 DNA: TGTGCCACCAGGGGTGAGGTGAACACTGAAGCTTTCTTT
V gene: TRBV19; J gene: TRBJ2-6; clone size: -; D gene: -; CDR3 protein: CASSPGRPSGANVLTF; CDR3 DNA: TGTGCCAGTAGCCCGGGACGGCCCTCTGGGGCCAACGTCCTGACTTTC
V gene: TRBV11-3; J gene: TRBJ2-3; clone size: -; D gene: -; CDR3 protein: CASSLGGSDTQYF; CDR3 DNA: TGTGCCAGCAGCTTAGGAGGATCCGATACGCAGTATTTT
V gene: TRBV5-1; J gene: TRBJ2-7; clone size: once; D gene: TRBD2; CDR3 protein: CASRPGTSETYEQYF; CDR3 DNA: TGCGCCAGCAGACCCGGGACTAGCGAGACCTACGAGCAGTACTTC
V gene: TRBV18; J gene: TRBJ2-3; clone size: -; D gene: -; CDR3 protein: CASSPLLGDADTQYF; CDR3 DNA: TGTGCCAGCTCACCACTTCTAGGGGATGCGGATACGCAGTATTTT
V gene: TRBV18; J gene: TRBJ2-3; clone size: -; D gene: TRBD1; CDR3 protein: CASSPGTGDTQYF; CDR3 DNA: TGTGCCAGCTCACCCGGGACAGGGGATACGCAGTATTTT
V gene: TRBV9; J gene: TRBJ1-2; clone size: -; D gene: -; CDR3 protein: CASSVDGRTNYGYTF; CDR3 DNA: TGTGCCAGCAGCGTAGATGGCAGGACAAACTATGGCTACACCTTC
V gene: TRBV11-1; J gene: TRBJ1-2; clone size: once; D gene: TRBD1; CDR3 protein: CASSGGTGSGYTF; CDR3 DNA: TGTGCCAGCTCGGGGGGGACAGGGAGCGGCTACACCTTC
V gene: TRBV13; J gene: TRBJ2-7; clone size: -; D gene: TRBD2; CDR3 protein: CASSLETGGGEQYF; CDR3 DNA: TGTGCCAGCAGCTTAGAGACGGGAGGAGGCGAGCAGTACTTC
V gene: TRBV28; J gene: TRBJ2-7; clone size: -; D gene: -; CDR3 protein: CASSSIFREQYF; CDR3 DNA: TGTGCCAGCAGTTCCATCTTCCGCGAGCAGTACTTC
V gene: TRBV7-2; J gene: TRBJ1-5; clone size: few; D gene: -; CDR3 protein: CASSPRRAGTQPQHF; CDR3 DNA: TGTGCCAGCAGTCCGCGGAGGGCAGGGACGCAGCCCCAGCATTTT
V gene: TRBV28; J gene: TRBJ1-5; clone size: -; D gene: -; CDR3 protein: CASSLIRGWQPQHF; CDR3 DNA: TGTGCCAGCAGTTTAATCAGGGGCTGGCAGCCCCAGCATTTT
V gene: TRBV6-6; J gene: TRBJ1-4; clone size: -; D gene: -; CDR3 protein: CASSPRGALLEKLFF; CDR3 DNA: TGTGCCAGCAGCCCCCGGGGGGCGTTGTTGGAAAAACTGTTTTTT
V gene: TRBV11-3; J gene: TRBJ2-7; clone size: -; D gene: TRBD1; CDR3 protein: CASSSWQGAEQYF; CDR3 DNA: TGTGCCAGCAGCTCATGGCAGGGGGCTGAGCAGTACTTC
V gene: TRBV7-3; J gene: TRBJ1-1; clone size: -; D gene: TRBD1; CDR3 protein: CASSPDRATEAFF; CDR3 DNA: TGTGCCAGCAGCCCGGACAGGGCTACTGAAGCTTTCTTT
V gene: TRBV9; J gene: TRBJ1-2; clone size: -; D gene: -; CDR3 protein: CASSGSNDRNNYGYTF; CDR3 DNA: TGTGCCAGCAGCGGATCCAATGACAGAAATAACTATGGCTACACCTTC
V gene: TRBV4-2; J gene: TRBJ2-6; clone size: -; D gene: TRBD2; CDR3 protein: CASSRSGLAGGEFSGANVLTF; CDR3 DNA: TGTGCCAGCAGCCGGTCGGGACTAGCGGGAGGGGAGTTCTCTGGGGCCAACGTCCTGACTTTC
V gene: TRBV5-1; J gene: TRBJ1-1; clone size: -; D gene: -; CDR3 protein: CASSLAPGMNTEAFF; CDR3 DNA: TGCGCCAGCAGCTTGGCCCCAGGGATGAACACTGAAGCTTTCTTT
V gene: TRBV4-3; J gene: TRBJ2-1; clone size: once; D gene: TRBD2; CDR3 protein: CASSPLAGTYNEQFF; CDR3 DNA: TGCGCCAGCAGCCCTTTAGCGGGAACTTACAATGAGCAGTTCTTC
V gene: TRBV7-2; J gene: TRBJ1-3; clone size: -; D gene: -; CDR3 protein: CASSREGVAGNTIYF; CDR3 DNA: TGTGCCAGCAGCCGAGAGGGGGTTGCGGGAAACACCATATATTTT
V gene: TRBV6-5; J gene: TRBJ2-6; clone size: -; D gene: TRBD1; CDR3 protein: CASSAGGPGANVLTF; CDR3 DNA: TGTGCCAGTTCAGCAGGGGGCCCTGGGGCCAACGTCCTGACTTTC
V gene: TRBV7-6; J gene: TRBJ1-4; clone size: few; D gene: -; CDR3 protein: CASSLNRSEKLFF; CDR3 DNA: TGTGCCAGCAGCTTAAACCGCTCTGAAAAACTGTTTTTT
V gene: TRBV30; J gene: TRBJ1-5; clone size: -; D gene: TRBD1; CDR3 protein: CAWSLPGQGFTQPQHF; CDR3 DNA: TGTGCCTGGAGTCTACCGGGACAGGGATTCACCCAGCCCCAGCATTTT
V gene: TRBV5-4; J gene: TRBJ2-3; clone size: -; D gene: -; CDR3 protein: CASSLGPPSTDTQYF; CDR3 DNA: TGTGCCAGCAGCTTGGGGCCCCCCAGCACAGATACGCAGTATTTT
V gene: TRBV28; J gene: TRBJ1-3; clone size: -; D gene: -; CDR3 protein: CASSLATLGTVGNTIYF; CDR3 DNA: TGTGCCAGCAGTTTAGCAACCCTCGGGACGGTAGGAAACACCATATATTTT
V gene: TRBV11-3; J gene: TRBJ2-1; clone size: -; D gene: TRBD2; CDR3 protein: CASSLEGTSGRDNEQFF; CDR3 DNA: TGTGCCAGCAGCTTAGAGGGGACTAGCGGGAGAGACAATGAGCAGTTCTTC
V gene: TRBV7-9; J gene: TRBJ1-1; clone size: -; D gene: -; CDR3 protein: CASSLAGTTEAFF; CDR3 DNA: TGTGCCAGCAGCTTGGCAGGGACAACTGAAGCTTTCTTT
V gene: TRBV6-1; J gene: TRBJ1-5; clone size: -; D gene: -; CDR3 protein: CASSEGVSGQPQHF; CDR3 DNA: TGTGCCAGCAGTGAAGGGGTATCGGGTCAGCCCCAGCATTTT
V gene: TRBV6-1; J gene: TRBJ1-1; clone size: -; D gene: -; CDR3 protein: CASRGGPEAFF; CDR3 DNA: TGTGCCAGCAGGGGGGGGCCGGAAGCTTTCTTT
V gene: TRBV29-1; J gene: TRBJ2-7; clone size: -; D gene: TRBD1; CDR3 protein: CSGWTGGREQYF; CDR3 DNA: TGCAGCGGATGGACAGGGGGAAGGGAGCAGTACTTC
V gene: TRBV5-1; J gene: TRBJ2-7; clone size: -; D gene: TRBD1; CDR3 protein: CASSFGQGNEQYF; CDR3 DNA: TGCGCCAGCAGCTTCGGACAGGGCAACGAGCAGTACTTC
V gene: TRBV6-1; J gene: TRBJ2-5; clone size: -; D gene: TRBD1; CDR3 protein: CASAGQVQETQYF; CDR3 DNA: TGTGCCAGCGCGGGACAGGTGCAAGAGACCCAGTACTTC
V gene: TRBV11-2; J gene: TRBJ2-4; clone size: once; D gene: -; CDR3 protein: CASSSGRALAKNIQYF; CDR3 DNA: TGTGCCAGCAGCTCGGGCAGGGCCTTAGCCAAAAACATTCAGTACTTC
V gene: TRBV7-2; J gene: TRBJ2-2; clone size: few; D gene: -; CDR3 protein: CASSLVPAGFTGELFF; CDR3 DNA: TGTGCCAGCAGCTTAGTCCCGGCAGGGTTCACCGGGGAGCTGTTTTTT
V gene: TRBV2; J gene: TRBJ2-1; clone size: -; D gene: TRBD2; CDR3 protein: CASSWGLAVEQFF; CDR3 DNA: TGTGCCAGCAGTTGGGGACTAGCGGTTGAGCAGTTCTTC
V gene: TRBV7-8; J gene: TRBJ2-2; clone size: -; D gene: -; CDR3 protein: CASSLGTANTGELFF; CDR3 DNA: TGTGCCAGCAGCTTAGGGACTGCGAACACCGGGGAGCTGTTTTTT
V gene: TRBV9; J gene: TRBJ2-7; clone size: -; D gene: TRBD2; CDR3 protein: CASSVEGGSGYEQYF; CDR3 DNA: TGTGCCAGCAGCGTAGAGGGCGGGAGTGGCTACGAGCAGTACTTC
V gene: TRBV9; J gene: TRBJ1-3; clone size: -; D gene: -; CDR3 protein: CASSPAGFSRLGNTIYF; CDR3 DNA: TGTGCCAGCAGCCCGGCGGGTTTTAGCCGCCTGGGAAACACCATATATTTT
V gene: TRBV2; J gene: TRBJ2-7; clone size: -; D gene: TRBD2; CDR3 protein: CASRRSGSRHEQYF; CDR3 DNA: TGTGCCAGCAGGAGGAGCGGGAGTCGTCACGAGCAGTACTTC
V gene: TRBV6-6; J gene: TRBJ2-2; clone size: -; D gene: -; CDR3 protein: CASSYSGGWRTGELFF; CDR3 DNA: TGTGCCAGCAGTTACTCCGGGGGTTGGAGAACCGGGGAGCTGTTTTTT
V gene: TRBV5-1; J gene: TRBJ2-1; clone size: -; D gene: TRBD2; CDR3 protein: CASSLELAGRNEQFF; CDR3 DNA: TGCGCCAGCAGCTTGGAACTAGCGGGACGAAATGAGCAGTTCTTC
V gene: TRBV5-7; J gene: TRBJ2-6; clone size: once; D gene: -; CDR3 protein: CASGCNCVQSRANVLTF; CDR3 DNA: TGTGCCAGCGGATGTAATTGCGTACAAAGTCGGGCCAACGTCCTGACTTTC
V gene: TRBV18; J gene: TRBJ1-4; clone size: -; D gene: -; CDR3 protein: CASSRTPTNEKLFF; CDR3 DNA: TGTGCCAGCTCAAGAACCCCGACTAATGAAAAACTGTTTTTT
V gene: TRBV14; J gene: TRBJ2-1; clone size: -; D gene: TRBD2; CDR3 protein: CASSLRRSGRARDEQFF; CDR3 DNA: TGTGCCAGCAGCCTAAGACGAAGCGGGAGGGCCAGGGATGAGCAGTTCTTC
V gene: TRBV2; J gene: TRBJ2-1; clone size: -; D gene: TRBD2; CDR3 protein: CASSADLAGEGEQFF; CDR3 DNA: TGTGCCAGCAGCGCTGATCTAGCGGGAGAGGGTGAGCAGTTCTTC
V gene: TRBV19; J gene: TRBJ2-7; clone size: -; D gene: TRBD1; CDR3 protein: CASSATGTGSSYEQYF; CDR3 DNA: TGTGCCAGTAGTGCCACCGGGACAGGGAGCTCCTACGAGCAGTACTTC
V gene: TRBV7-8; J gene: TRBJ2-3; clone size: -; D gene: -; CDR3 protein: CASSIRGPSLDTQYF; CDR3 DNA: TGTGCCAGCAGCATTAGAGGCCCTAGTTTGGATACGCAGTATTTT
V gene: TRBV30; J gene: TRBJ1-3; clone size: -; D gene: -; CDR3 protein: CAWSVIGVSGNTIYF; CDR3 DNA: TGTGCCTGGAGTGTAATAGGCGTGTCTGGAAACACCATATATTTT
V gene: TRBV6-6; J gene: TRBJ1-1; clone size: -; D gene: -; CDR3 protein: CASSLPSLGGLTEAFF; CDR3 DNA: TGTGCCAGCAGTTTACCGTCCTTAGGGGGGCTCACTGAAGCTTTCTTT
V gene: TRBV25-1; J gene: TRBJ1-1; clone size: -; D gene: TRBD1; CDR3 protein: CASSSRGRNTEAFF; CDR3 DNA: TGTGCCAGCAGTTCCAGGGGGCGAAACACTGAAGCTTTCTTT
V gene: TRBV7-9; J gene: TRBJ1-5; clone size: -; D gene: -; CDR3 protein: CASSLGYGLGQPQHF; CDR3 DNA: TGTGCCAGCAGCTTAGGATACGGATTAGGGCAGCCCCAGCATTTT
V gene: TRBV11-3; J gene: TRBJ2-6; clone size: -; D gene: -; CDR3 protein: CASSLEEGDSGANVLTF; CDR3 DNA: TGTGCCAGCAGCTTAGAAGAGGGTGATTCTGGGGCCAACGTCCTGACTTTC
V gene: TRBV30; J gene: TRBJ1-2; clone size: -; D gene: -; CDR3 protein: CAWLGGRGYTF; CDR3 DNA: TGTGCCTGGCTAGGGGGTAGGGGCTACACCTTC
V gene: TRBV7-8; J gene: TRBJ2-7; clone size: -; D gene: -; CDR3 protein: CASSLGTEPRQYF; CDR3 DNA: TGTGCCAGCAGCTTAGGGACAGAACCCCGGCAGTACTTC
V gene: TRBV10-3; J gene: TRBJ2-2; clone size: -; D gene: TRBD2; CDR3 protein: CAIPAGTSGRQTGELFF; CDR3 DNA: TGTGCCATCCCAGCCGGGACTAGCGGGAGGCAGACCGGGGAGCTGTTTTTT
V gene: TRBV27; J gene: TRBJ2-7; clone size: -; D gene: -; CDR3 protein: CASSASTGTRISYEQYF; CDR3 DNA: TGTGCCAGCAGTGCATCAACCGGGACGCGTATCTCCTACGAGCAGTACTTC